The next 3 T cell receptor beta chains were all read from a single sample in a study of shared clonotypes between healthy human individuals. Libraries were prepared by immunoSEQ multiplex PCR; TCRdb keeps only in-frame clonotypes and omits some of them. The sample records about 2.3 million clones, over 85% being singletons. The sequenced sample consisted of naive CD4+ T cells from PBMCs. This sample's subset: CD45RA+ positively selected. The receptor source for this set is a man younger than 35 in good health. Some clones in this sample may be carry-over from other donors' samples.

The rearrangement uses TRBV5-4 and TRBJ1-2; weak D call: TRBD1 (5 bases). Trimming took 3 bases from V and 4 from J, leaving 10 bases between them. This CDR3 region has 13 residues. The germline V gene encodes CDR1 SGHNT and CDR2 YYREEE (reference sequence). The CDR3 region is CASSSGPRYGYTF. Here the CDR3 DNA reads TGTGCCAGCAGCTCGGGGCCCCGCTATGGCTACACCTTC.

The chain employs TRBV6-5 and TRBJ2-7, with 11 bases identical to TRBD1. The CDR3 is 13 amino acids. The V and J ends lost 8 bases and 6 bases, in that order; junction bases with no gene match: 6. Germline V gene sequence: CDR1 MNHEY, CDR2 SVGAGI. As DNA, the CDR3 is TGTGCCAGCTCTGGACAGGGGGCTGGCGAGCAGTACTTC. Translating gives CASSGQGAGEQYF.

This chain uses TRBV7-8 with TRBJ1-5; D may be TRBD1 (5 bases). The CDR3 is made up of 19 amino acids. Germline assignment: CDR1 SGHVS and CDR2 FQNEAQ. V was clipped by 0 bases and J by 2 bases, with 20 bases between them. As DNA, the CDR3 is TGTGCCAGCAGCTTAGCACAATGGCAGGGTGTTATGGGCAATCAGCCCCAGCATTTT. It translates to CASSLAQWQGVMGNQPQHF.